This T cell receptor beta chain was recorded in a study of sequential checkpoint blockade in melanoma. The V end was cut by 1 base, the J end by 1 base, with 7 bases between. The CDR3 runs 14 residues. Germline loops: CDR1 PRHDT, CDR2 FYEKMQ (reference sequence). Generated by immunoSEQ multiplex PCR, the TCRdb table keeps only in-frame clones and is missing some. The sample holds around 21,000 clones, approximately 85% seen once. This clone was recorded once. Specified treatment: randomized to nivolumab then ipilimumab (arm A) or the reverse (arm B). The genes are TRBV13 and TRBJ1-1; D is unclear. Material: CD8+ T cells sorted from blood (inferred from file names), obtained from a patient given nivolumab and ipilimumab in sequence. The TCR comes from a human donor with melanoma. CDR3 protein: CASSLEATNTEAFF. As DNA, the CDR3 is TGTGCCAGCAGCTTAGAAGCTACGAACACTGAAGCTTTCTTT. The full variable domain, in which reference TRBV13 and TRBJ1-1 provide the parts outside the CDR3, is AAGVIQSPRHLIKEKRETATLKCYPIPRHDTVYWYQQGPGQDPQFLISFYEKMQSDKGSIPDRFSAQQFSDYHSELNMSSLELGDSALYFCASSLEATNTEAFFGQGTRLTVV.